This T cell receptor beta chain was recorded in a study of identical twins. The study's findings and limits: Cord blood beta clonotypes that were abundant carried fewer insertions, and memory repertoires showed no such trend.

V lost 4 bases, J lost 8 bases, and 23 bases lay in between. Germline lookup yields CDR1 GTSNPN and CDR2 SVGIG (reference sequence). This CDR3 has 16 amino acids. Worth noting for this clonotype: Antigen specificity is unknown.

TCRdb re-called the 5' RACE reads through MiXCR, storing one row per CDR3 protein. This table has some 500,000 distinct CDR3 sequences, 13% to 15% appearing once. This same sample was also part of a study on yellow fever vaccine responses in identical twins.

Material for sequencing was CD4+ T cells sorted from blood. This receptor was identified in a young woman in good health. The V gene is TRBV30, the J gene TRBJ2-2; D is possibly TRBD1 (6 bases). CDR3 in amino acids: CAWTLGPGVQPGELFF. In nucleotides, the CDR3 is TGTGCCTGGACCCTGGGACCAGGGGTCCAGCCGGGGGAGCTGTTTTTT.